The 4 T cell receptor beta chains below come from one sample, sequenced in a study of T cells after yellow fever vaccination (dated by TCRdb to about 2019). The treatment or condition label for this specimen denotes: live attenuated yellow fever vaccine strain. The library was built by means of 5' RACE. The reads were generated on an Illumina HiSeq 2500. The public reads were run again by TCRdb, first through fastp at Q25 and then through MiXCR, and only productive beta chains were kept. Duplicate CDR3 protein sequences are folded into a single record with the most common DNA and genes. Recorded for this sample are approximately 110,000 distinct CDR3 sequences; roughly 8.4% of them occurred a single time. Over 25% of the sample is in the top ten clones. The sequences come from CD8+ T cells sorted from PBMCs, collected 45 days after the yellow fever booster vaccination. The receptors shown here come from a man aged 25-45 years who received the YFV17D yellow fever vaccine.

This clonotype was observed at least ten times. The rearrangement uses TRBV5-1 and TRBJ2-7; D remains ambiguous. Germline V lookup: CDR1 SGHRS, CDR2 YFSETQ. The V end lost 0 bases, the J end lost 0 bases, and 10 bases lay between the germline ends. This CDR3 contains 15 residues. For the CDR3, the DNA is TGCGCCAGCAGCTTGGATCAGGACCGCTCCTACGAGCAGTACTTC. It translates to CASSLDQDRSYEQYF.

This clonotype came up many times. J is TRBJ2-7 and V is TRBV4-2, with TRBD1 as a possible D gene (6 bases). Germline assignment: CDR1 LGHNA and CDR2 YNFKEQ. V lost 1 base and J 3 bases, leaving 16 bases between the germline ends. The CDR3 contains 16 residues. CDR3 in DNA: TGTGCCAGCAGCCAAGTCCCAGGGGTAGCCGACTACGAGCAGTACTTC. Encoded protein: CASSQVPGVADYEQYF.

This clonotype was picked up many times. J is TRBJ2-1 and V is TRBV6-2 or TRBV6-3; 12 nucleotides match TRBD2. V shed 1 base, J shed 0 bases, and the junction held 10 bases outside the gene matches. The CDR3 extends over 20 amino acids. Looked up from germline, CDR1 is MNHEY and CDR2 is SVGEGT. In DNA form, the CDR3 reads TGTGCCAGCAGTTACTATCTGGGACTAGCGGGCCGAAACTCCTACAATGAGCAGTTCTTC. Protein product: CASSYYLGLAGRNSYNEQFF.

Ten or more counts support this clonotype. The V and J genes are TRBV2 and TRBJ2-7, with D tentatively TRBD2 (5 bases). CDR3 length equals 15 residues. Germline-derived CDR1 and CDR2 are SNHLY and FYNNEI. Trimming cost V 10 bases and J 0 bases, with 19 bases left between them. Here the CDR3 DNA reads TGTGCCACCCTAATAGGACTGGCGAGCTCCTACGAGCAGTACTTC. Protein product: CATLIGLASSYEQYF.